The 32 T cell receptor beta chains in this list originate from one sample, sequenced in a study of T-cell memory formation after mild COVID-19. Each CDR3 protein is one row after TCRdb ran MiXCR on the 5' RACE reads. The data show 100,000 to 150,000 distinct CDR3 sequences, around 6.3% seen once. The sequenced material came from PBMCs or a T cell subset sorted from them (not recorded which). These receptors came from an adult woman who had mild COVID-19 (a few samples of this study predate the infection). Cell type and time point are not known.

This clonotype has just a few counts. The chain employs TRBV5-4 and TRBJ2-1; D uncertain. The CDR3 contains 14 residues. CDR1 and CDR2 from the germline V gene are SGHNT and YYREEE (reference sequence). Trimming removed 0 bases at V and 5 bases at J, with 9 bases between. The CDR3 bases are TGTGCCAGCAGCTTGGGCCGGATAAACAATGAGCAGTTCTTC. Its protein product is CASSLGRINNEQFF.

This clonotype was found a few times. The chain couples TRBV18 to TRBJ2-1, with 9 bases matching TRBD1. Trimming cost V 3 bases and J 6 bases; bases outside gene matches: 3. The CDR3 consists of 14 residues. Per germline, CDR1 KGHSH and CDR2 LQKENI. The CDR3 sequence is CASSPGTGFNEQFF. DNA for the CDR3: TGTGCCAGCTCACCCGGGACAGGGTTCAATGAGCAGTTCTTC. Based on the CDR3 plus reference TRBV18 and TRBJ2-1, the full variable domain is NAGVMQNPRHLVRRRGQEARLRCSPMKGHSHVYWYRQLPEEGLKFMVYLQKENIIDESGMPKERFSAEFPKEGPSILRIQQVVRGDSAAYFCASSPGTGFNEQFFGPGTRLTVL.

This clonotype has just a few counts. This chain uses TRBV7-9 with TRBJ1-2, with 7 nucleotides matching TRBD1. Per germline, CDR1 SEHNR and CDR2 FQNEAQ (reference sequence). V lost 1 base to trimming and J lost 0 bases; unmatched junction nucleotides: 5. The CDR3 loop spans 16 amino acids. CDR3 sequence: CASSLVPGGPNYGYTF. The CDR3 DNA reads as TGTGCCAGCAGCTTAGTTCCAGGGGGACCTAACTATGGCTACACCTTC. The full variable domain, with the rest looked up from reference TRBV7-9 and TRBJ1-2, is DTGVSQNPRHKITKRGQNVTFRCDPISEHNRLYWYRQTLGQGPEFLTYFQNEAQLEKSRLLSDRFSAERPKGSFSTLEIQRTEQGDSAMYLCASSLVPGGPNYGYTFGSGTRLTVV.

The chain has TRBV20-1 and TRBJ2-7; 7 nucleotides align to TRBD2. The CDR3 is made up of 18 amino acids. Germline V gives CDR1 DFQATT, CDR2 SNEGSKA (reference sequence). Losses at the gene ends were 2 bases for V and 3 bases for J; bases not matched to a gene: 19. This CDR3 reads CSARTVLADHTEVYEQYF. As DNA, the CDR3 is TGCAGTGCTAGAACTGTGCTAGCGGACCATACAGAGGTCTACGAGCAGTACTTC.

This chain links TRBV12-3 or TRBV12-4 with TRBJ1-1; 9 bases match TRBD1. This CDR3 region has 14 residues. V lost 2 bases, J lost 9 bases, and 7 bases stayed unmatched. The CDR3 loop is CASSLFGQGRKAFF. CDR3 bases: TGTGCCAGCAGTTTATTCGGACAGGGGCGCAAAGCTTTCTTT.

This clonotype was recorded many times. The chain combines TRBV7-7 with TRBJ2-3, with D perhaps being TRBD1 or TRBD2 (5 bases each). The V end was cut by 5 bases, the J end by 4 bases, with 13 bases between. The CDR3 consists of 14 residues. The V gene's germline CDR1 is SSHAT and CDR2 FNYEAQ (reference sequence). Here the CDR3 DNA reads TGTGCCAGCAGCACTGGGGGAAAGGCAGATACGCAGTATTTT. Translated: CASSTGGKADTQYF.

The genes are TRBV18 and TRBJ2-7, with TRBD1 identical over 8 bases. The CDR3 runs to 13 residues. After removal of 6 bases from V and 2 bases from J, the junction contained 3 bases not matched to a gene. Germline V CDR1 and CDR2: KGHSH, LQKENI. The chain's CDR3 is CASSPDRAYEQYF. CDR3 nucleotide sequence: TGTGCCAGCTCCCCGGACAGGGCCTACGAGCAGTACTTC.

This sequence joins TRBV5-1 and TRBJ2-5; 10 bases line up with TRBD2. The V gene end was trimmed by 0 bases and the J gene end by 5 bases; junction bases not matched to a gene: 10. From germline, CDR1 is SGHRS and CDR2 YFSETQ. The CDR3 covers 17 residues. The CDR3 spells CASSLAPPSGSWETQYF. The CDR3 bases are TGCGCCAGCAGCTTGGCTCCTCCTAGCGGGAGCTGGGAGACCCAGTACTTC.

This clonotype was picked up many times. The chain links TRBV12-3 or TRBV12-4 to TRBJ2-1, with D tentatively TRBD2 (7 bases). V dropped 3 bases and J dropped 9 bases, with 12 bases sitting between them. The CDR3 length is 13 residues. This CDR3 is CASSFLGGGEQFF. CDR3 DNA: TGTGCCAGCAGTTTCTTGGGAGGGGGTGAGCAGTTCTTC.

The chain links TRBV7-2 to TRBJ2-1; no definite D call. The CDR3 extends over 11 amino acids. Trimming left V 3 bases short and J 9 bases short, with 6 bases between. The germline V gene has CDR1 SGHTA and CDR2 FQGNSA. The chain's CDR3 is CASSFNLEQFF. In DNA, the CDR3 is TGTGCCAGCAGCTTTAACCTTGAGCAGTTCTTC. Supplemented by reference TRBV7-2 and TRBJ2-1, the full variable domain reads GAGVSQSPSNKVTEKGKDVELRCDPISGHTALYWYRQSLGQGLEFLIYFQGNSAPDKSGLPSDRFSAERTGGSVSTLTIQRTQQEDSAVYLCASSFNLEQFFGPGTRLTVL.

The V call is TRBV9, the J call TRBJ2-1; 12 bases match TRBD2. Trimming removed 3 bases from V and 0 bases from J; junction bases left unmatched: 4. CDR3 length: 17 residues. The V gene's germline CDR1 is SGDLS and CDR2 YYNGEE. The CDR3 loop is CASSGGLAGFSYNEQFF. The CDR3, as DNA: TGTGCCAGCAGCGGAGGACTAGCGGGATTCTCCTACAATGAGCAGTTCTTC.

Ten or more counts support this clonotype. The V gene is TRBV20-1, the J gene TRBJ2-5; D unresolved. Germline CDR1 DFQATT, CDR2 SNEGSKA (reference sequence). Between the trimmed V and J ends, which lost 3 bases and 5 bases, there was a span of 16 bases. CDR3 length equals 14 residues. This chain's CDR3 is CSARHQLGAETQYF. The CDR3 DNA follows: TGCAGTGCTAGGCACCAGCTCGGTGCCGAGACCCAGTACTTC.

This clonotype was found a few times. The chain employs TRBV24-1 and TRBJ1-1, with D unresolved. The germline V gene encodes CDR1 KGHDR and CDR2 SFDVKD. This CDR3 is 11 amino acids long. V was shortened by 1 base and J by 7 bases, with 3 bases between the two germline ends. CDR3 loop: CATSDFGEAFF. CDR3 nucleotides: TGTGCCACCAGTGATTTCGGTGAAGCTTTCTTT.

This clonotype was detected many times. The chain recombines TRBV5-5 with TRBJ2-4, with 11 bases fitting TRBD1. The germline V gene has CDR1 SGHKS and CDR2 YYEKEE (reference sequence). The CDR3 is 16 amino acids. V shed 3 bases, J shed 6 bases, and the junction held 8 bases outside the gene matches. CDR3 in DNA: TGTGCCAGCAGCTCCTTAGGACAGGGGGCGAGAAACATTCAGTACTTC. Encoded protein: CASSSLGQGARNIQYF.

In its sample, this clonotype was seen many times. The V gene is TRBV5-1, the J gene TRBJ1-4, with D possibly being TRBD1 (6 bases). This CDR3 is 13 amino acids long. Per germline, CDR1 SGHRS and CDR2 YFSETQ. Trimming took 5 bases from V and 1 from J, leaving 6 bases between them. The CDR3 DNA sequence: TGCGCCAGCAGGGACAGAACTAATGAAAAACTGTTTTTT. Protein sequence: CASRDRTNEKLFF.

The rearrangement links TRBV19 to TRBJ2-7; 12 bases agree with TRBD1. CDR3 length: 15 amino acids. J lost 2 bases, V lost 5 bases, and 4 bases had no gene match. The germline V gene encodes CDR1 LNHDA and CDR2 SQIVND (reference sequence). DNA of the CDR3: TGTGCCAGTAGTCGGGGGACAGGGGGCACCTACGAGCAGTACTTC. Its translation is CASSRGTGGTYEQYF.

The chain combines TRBV12-3 or TRBV12-4 with TRBJ1-1; D unclear. V lost 2 bases and J 0 bases, leaving 16 bases between the germline ends. The CDR3 runs 17 residues. The CDR3 spells CASSLFPKRGVNTEAFF. In nucleotides, the CDR3 is TGTGCCAGCAGTTTATTCCCGAAACGGGGTGTGAACACTGAAGCTTTCTTT.

The chain carries TRBV20-1 and TRBJ1-1; D not certain. V shed 0 bases and J shed 6 bases, with 11 bases lying between them. The CDR3 runs to 13 residues. The germline gives CDR1 DFQATT, CDR2 SNEGSKA (reference sequence). This chain's CDR3 is CSARERGRAEAFF. The CDR3 DNA reads as TGCAGTGCTAGAGAGAGAGGGAGGGCTGAAGCTTTCTTT.

This clonotype showed up just a few times. This sequence joins TRBV6-2 or TRBV6-3 and TRBJ2-7; no definite D call. Germline CDR1 and CDR2: MNHEY and SVGEGT. V was shortened by 0 bases and J by 6 bases, with 9 bases between the two germline ends. The CDR3 is 13 residues long. The CDR3 protein is CASSYSRQFEQYF. DNA for the CDR3: TGTGCCAGCAGTTACTCCAGGCAATTCGAGCAGTACTTC.

Many counts were recorded for this clonotype. This chain uses TRBV7-3 with TRBJ2-5; D call uncertain. This CDR3 has 13 residues. Germline CDR1 and CDR2: SGHTA and FQGTGA. The ends were cut back, 2 bases at V and 3 bases at J, with 7 bases in the middle. The CDR3 DNA reads as TGTGCCAGCAGCTTATCACGGGAAGAGACCCAGTACTTC. It specifies CASSLSREETQYF.

The rearrangement uses TRBV6-2 or TRBV6-3 and TRBJ1-1; D perhaps matches TRBD1 (5 bases). The germline V gene has CDR1 MNHEY and CDR2 SVGEGT. Trimming removed 4 bases at V and 4 bases at J, with 16 bases between. CDR3 length equals 15 residues. For the CDR3, the DNA is TGTGCCAGCAGTTCCGAACGGGGGTTGGCCACTGAAGCTTTCTTT. Protein sequence: CASSSERGLATEAFF.

Of note for this clonotype: Being one base from a much bigger clone, this may be a read error. The V call is TRBV12-3 or TRBV12-4, the J call TRBJ2-1; D uncertain. The CDR3 covers 15 residues. Trimming left V 7 bases short and J 11 bases short, with 24 bases between. The CDR3 nucleotides read TGTGCCAGCACCCAAGAACGAGCCGGTCGAGCACAGCAGTTCTTC. Translated: CASTQERAGRAQQFF.

The gene calls are TRBV5-6 and TRBJ2-5; TRBD1 or TRBD2 may be the D gene (5 bases each). Trimming left V 4 bases short and J 5 bases short, with 18 bases between. This CDR3 spans 15 amino acids. Looked up from germline, CDR1 is SGHDT and CDR2 is YYEEEE. The chain's CDR3 is CASSPGTVLQETQYF. CDR3 bases: TGTGCCAGCAGCCCCGGGACCGTACTTCAGGAGACCCAGTACTTC.

This clonotype has at least ten counts. This rearrangement joins TRBV7-2 to TRBJ1-4; D call uncertain. CDR1 SGHTA and CDR2 FQGNSA come from the germline V gene. The CDR3 length is 15 residues. Deletions cut 4 bases from V and 0 bases from J, with 9 bases between. CDR3 DNA sequence: TGTGCCAGCAGCTCATGGGGAACAACTAATGAAAAACTGTTTTTT. Residues: CASSSWGTTNEKLFF.

This clonotype was observed at least ten times. The chain's CDR3 is CASSSGTGGSGNQPQHF. The CDR3 DNA is TGTGCCAGCAGCTCCGGGACAGGGGGTTCGGGCAATCAGCCCCAGCATTTT. The chain employs TRBV5-5 and TRBJ1-5; TRBD1 matches at 11 bases. This CDR3 is 17 amino acids long. Germline values: CDR1 SGHKS, CDR2 YYEKEE (reference sequence). V was clipped by 3 bases and J by 2 bases; unmatched bases: 7.

The chain links TRBV10-3 to TRBJ1-2, with TRBD1 as a possible D gene (6 bases). Looked up from germline, CDR1 is ENHRY and CDR2 is SYGVKD. The V end was cut by 3 bases, the J end by 8 bases, with 19 bases between. This CDR3 comprises 15 residues. CDR3 DNA sequence: TGTGCCATCAGTGACTCAGGGGACGACATTCGGGGCTACACCTTC. Its translation: CAISDSGDDIRGYTF.

This clonotype was seen ten or more times. CDR3 DNA sequence: TGTGCCAGCTCACCAGCGATAGGGGACACTGAAGCTTTCTTT. It encodes CASSPAIGDTEAFF. This rearrangement joins TRBV18 to TRBJ1-1; perhaps TRBD1 as D (5 bases). Trimming removed 2 bases at V and 3 bases at J, with 10 bases between. Germline lookup yields CDR1 KGHSH and CDR2 LQKENI. This CDR3 has 14 residues.

In its sample, this clonotype was seen many times. The chain combines TRBV15 with TRBJ2-1; 13 bases are shared with TRBD2. This CDR3 region has 15 residues. The ends lost 5 bases at V and 7 bases at J; junction bases unmatched: 5. Germline V gene lookup returns CDR1 LNHNV and CDR2 YYDKDF (reference sequence). The chain's CDR3 is CATSGRLAGGNEQFF. Written as DNA, the CDR3 is TGTGCCACCAGCGGACGACTAGCGGGAGGTAATGAGCAGTTCTTC. The full variable domain, rest sourced from reference TRBV15 and TRBJ2-1, is DAMVIQNPRYQVTQFGKPVTLSCSQTLNHNVMYWYQQKSSQAPKLLFHYYDKDFNNEADTPDNFQSRRPNTSFCFLDIRSPGLGDTAMYLCATSGRLAGGNEQFFGPGTRLTVL.

This clonotype was counted many times. The rearrangement links TRBV7-9 to TRBJ2-6; the D gene is possibly TRBD1 (5 bases). With 5 bases removed from V and 2 bases from J, the gap between germline ends came to 10 bases. The CDR3 is 15 residues long. The germline V gene has CDR1 SEHNR and CDR2 FQNEAQ (reference sequence). As DNA, the CDR3 is TGTGCCAGCAGCCTTGGGGCTGCTGGGGCCAACGTCCTGACTTTC. Its protein product is CASSLGAAGANVLTF. The full variable domain, in which reference TRBV7-9 and TRBJ2-6 provide the parts outside the CDR3, is DTGVSQNPRHKITKRGQNVTFRCDPISEHNRLYWYRQTLGQGPEFLTYFQNEAQLEKSRLLSDRFSAERPKGSFSTLEIQRTEQGDSAMYLCASSLGAAGANVLTFGAGSRLTVL.

V and J are TRBV20-1 and TRBJ2-1, with unresolved D. V was clipped by 5 bases and J by 5 bases, with 22 bases between them. This CDR3 has 16 residues. Germline V gene lookup returns CDR1 DFQATT and CDR2 SNEGSKA (reference sequence). For the CDR3, the DNA is TGCAGTGCTCATTATTTCGGATACCCTGTGGACAATGAGCAGTTCTTC. It yields the protein CSAHYFGYPVDNEQFF.

J is TRBJ1-2 and V is TRBV12-3 or TRBV12-4, with D perhaps TRBD1 (6 bases). The germline V and J ends were trimmed by 6 bases and 9 bases, with 14 bases remaining between them. The CDR3 contains 12 residues. DNA for the CDR3: TGTGCCAGCAGCCGATCGACAGGTCGCTACACCTTC. Its protein is CASSRSTGRYTF.

The CDR3 reads CASSLNAGETQYF. In DNA, the CDR3 is TGTGCCAGCAGCTTAAATGCGGGGGAGACCCAGTACTTC. This rearrangement joins TRBV7-3 to TRBJ2-5; D might be TRBD2 (6 bases). Germline CDR1 SGHTA, CDR2 FQGTGA. The CDR3 is 13 residues long. Trimming pared 1 base from V and 5 bases from J, leaving 8 bases between.